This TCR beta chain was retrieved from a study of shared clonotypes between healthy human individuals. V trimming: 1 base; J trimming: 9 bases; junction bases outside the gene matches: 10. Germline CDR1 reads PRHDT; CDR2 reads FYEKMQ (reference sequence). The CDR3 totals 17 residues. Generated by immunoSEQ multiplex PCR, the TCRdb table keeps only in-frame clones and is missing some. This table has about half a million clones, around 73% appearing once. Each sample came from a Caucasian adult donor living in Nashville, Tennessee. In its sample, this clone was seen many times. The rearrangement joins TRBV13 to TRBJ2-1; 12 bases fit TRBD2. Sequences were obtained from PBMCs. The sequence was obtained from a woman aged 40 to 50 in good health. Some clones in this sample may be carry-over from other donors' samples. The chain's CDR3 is CASSLEVLAGGSSEQFF. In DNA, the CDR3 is TGTGCCAGCAGCTTAGAGGTGCTAGCGGGAGGGTCGAGTGAGCAGTTCTTC. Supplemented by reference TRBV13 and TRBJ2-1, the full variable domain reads AAGVIQSPRHLIKEKRETATLKCYPIPRHDTVYWYQQGPGQDPQFLISFYEKMQSDKGSIPDRFSAQQFSDYHSELNMSSLELGDSALYFCASSLEVLAGGSSEQFFGPGTRLTVL.